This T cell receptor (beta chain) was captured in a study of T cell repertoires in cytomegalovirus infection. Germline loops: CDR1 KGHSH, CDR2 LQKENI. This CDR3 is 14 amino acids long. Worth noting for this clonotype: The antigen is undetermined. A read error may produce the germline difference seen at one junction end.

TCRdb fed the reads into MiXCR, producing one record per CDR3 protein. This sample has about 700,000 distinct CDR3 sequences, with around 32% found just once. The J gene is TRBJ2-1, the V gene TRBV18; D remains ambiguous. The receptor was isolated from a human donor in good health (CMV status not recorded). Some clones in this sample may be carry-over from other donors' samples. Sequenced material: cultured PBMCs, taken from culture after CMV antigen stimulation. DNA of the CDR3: TGTGCCAGCTCCCCACTGGTCCCTAACAATGAGCAGTTCTTC. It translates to CASSPLVPNNEQFF.